The clone carrying this T cell receptor beta chain was seen repeatedly, ten times or more. The antigen remains undetermined. Trimming took off 6 bases at V and 6 bases at J, with 15 bases between the two ends. This CDR3 has 15 residues. The record originates from a study of regulatory T cells in long-lasting Graves disease. Broader study findings: Peripheral blood was the sole material, not thyroid tissue.

Building of the TCR beta libraries involved iRepertoire HTBI primers and Arm-PCR of CDR3 regions. TCRdb used MiXCR to reprocess the multiplex PCR reads, holding one entry per CDR3 protein. The sample carries about 520,000 distinct CDR3 sequences, around 12% recorded once. Noted time point: newly diagnosed GD, antithyroid drugs for less than 3 months. PBMC-extracted RNA yielded the TCR library. Another study also made use of these data, one on T cells in Graves' hyperthyroidism and ophthalmopathy. That report adds: Appearing also in blood were most of the thyroid clonotypes expanded above 0.001.

This chain connects TRBV12-3 or TRBV12-4 to TRBJ1-6, with a possible D match to TRBD1 (6 bases). The receptor was isolated from a woman in her thirties with Graves disease. This sample comprised peripheral blood mononuclear cells (PBMCs), obtained at new diagnosis, from a patient treated with antithyroid drugs. The CDR3 is CASSSVWGANSPLHF. DNA for the CDR3: TGTGCCAGCAGCAGCGTGTGGGGGGCTAATTCACCCCTCCACTTT.